The rows below give T cell receptor beta chains drawn from one sample of a study of T cell changes during pregnancy in multiple sclerosis. Here immunoSEQ multiplex PCR was the method, and the copy in TCRdb shows in-frame clones only, minus some. The repertoire consists of around 56,000 clones, with less than 95% occurring once and the leading ten covering around 2%. The source was peripheral blood, collected in the first trimester of pregnancy. The origin of the receptors is a female donor in good health, enrolled as a control in a pregnancy study. Each CDR3 is given with its conserved first and last residue. D genes are given only for firm matches. Expanded clones are given a class, and other clones once, few, many or no size at all.

TRBJ1-4	NA	TRBV2	TRBD1	CATRGEDEKLFF	TGTGCCACCAGGGGGGAGGATGAAAAACTGTTTTTT
TRBJ2-1	NA	TRBV29-1	TRBD1	CSVAGTGEGDEQFF	TGCAGCGTGGCGGGGACAGGGGAGGGCGATGAGCAGTTCTTC
TRBJ1-2	NA	TRBV7-9	NA	CASSLETGRDGYTF	TGTGCCAGCAGCTTAGAGACAGGTCGGGATGGCTACACCTTC
TRBJ2-7	NA	TRBV7-2	TRBD2	CASSLSGLSRTSFYEQYF	TGTGCCAGCAGCTTAAGTGGCCTTTCGAGGACTAGCTTCTACGAGCAGTACTTC
TRBJ1-1	once	TRBV30	NA	CAWSPGNTEAFF	TGTGCCTGGAGTCCAGGGAACACTGAAGCTTTCTTT
TRBJ1-6	NA	TRBV6-6	TRBD1	CASSYLKGGSSPLHF	TGTGCCAGCAGTTACTTGAAAGGGGGCTCATCACCCCTCCACTTT
TRBJ1-1	NA	TRBV10-2	TRBD1	CASSLRDRATNTEAFF	TGCGCCAGCAGTCTCCGGGACAGGGCCACGAACACTGAAGCTTTCTTT
TRBJ1-1	NA	TRBV19	TRBD1	CASSATPGGRTEAFF	TGTGCCAGTAGCGCCACCCCAGGGGGGCGGACTGAAGCTTTCTTT
TRBJ1-1	NA	TRBV28	NA	CASSLEGGGVAFF	TGTGCCAGCAGTTTAGAGGGAGGTGGTGTGGCTTTCTTT
TRBJ1-1	once	TRBV6-5	NA	CASSYQVGVGEAFF	TGTGCCAGCAGTTACCAGGTTGGCGTTGGTGAAGCTTTCTTT
TRBJ2-1	NA	TRBV6-1	NA	CASSESIGRLASGGKGEQFF	TGTGCCAGCAGTGAATCAATAGGGAGGTTGGCTAGTGGGGGGAAGGGTGAGCAGTTCTTC
TRBJ1-4	NA	TRBV28	TRBD1	CATQQDRGRDEKLFF	TGTGCCACACAACAGGACAGGGGACGGGATGAAAAACTGTTTTTT
TRBJ2-3	NA	TRBV6-5	NA	CASRWTLSTDTQYF	TGTGCCAGCAGGTGGACTTTAAGCACAGATACGCAGTATTTT
TRBJ1-1	NA	TRBV15	NA	CATSRAETNTEAFF	TGTGCCACCAGCAGGGCGGAGACGAACACTGAAGCTTTCTTT
TRBJ1-2	NA	TRBV2	NA	CASSVRLYGYTF	TGTGCCAGCAGTGTACGGTTATATGGCTACACCTTC
TRBJ2-1	once	TRBV6-6	NA	CATSEGGSYNEQFF	TGTGCCACCTCCGAAGGGGGCTCCTACAATGAGCAGTTCTTC
TRBJ2-3	NA	TRBV4-1	TRBD2	CASSLRASGGTDTQYF	TGCGCCAGCAGCCTCCGGGCTAGCGGGGGGACAGATACGCAGTATTTT
TRBJ2-2	NA	TRBV28	NA	CASRDGGRVGELFF	TGTGCCAGCAGAGACGGAGGGCGGGTCGGGGAGCTGTTTTTT
TRBJ2-3	NA	TRBV7-9	NA	CASSHTTIGNTQYF	TGTGCCAGCAGTCATACTACTATCGGGAATACGCAGTATTTT
TRBJ2-3	NA	TRBV9	NA	CASRAQGGTDTQYF	TGTGCCAGCAGGGCGCAGGGTGGCACAGATACGCAGTATTTT
TRBJ2-1	NA	TRBV14	TRBD2	CASSVGLAGGNEQFF	TGTGCCAGCAGCGTCGGACTAGCGGGGGGAAATGAGCAGTTCTTC
TRBJ2-5	NA	TRBV19	NA	CASSTTGGDETQYF	TGTGCCAGTAGCACCACAGGGGGGGACGAGACCCAGTACTTC
TRBJ2-3	few	TRBV6-4	TRBD1	CASSDGTGGADTQYF	TGTGCCAGCAGTGACGGGACAGGGGGCGCAGATACGCAGTATTTT
TRBJ2-7	NA	TRBV10-3	NA	CAISDRWVDEQYF	TGTGCCATCAGCGACAGGTGGGTCGACGAGCAGTACTTC
TRBJ2-7	NA	TRBV5-4	TRBD1	CASSFRTGGWSYEQYF	TGTGCCAGCAGCTTCCGGACAGGGGGGTGGTCCTACGAGCAGTACTTC
TRBJ2-6	NA	TRBV28	TRBD1	CASTLQGDPFQWGANVLTF	TGTGCCAGCACCCTCCAGGGGGACCCCTTCCAATGGGGGGCCAACGTCCTGACTTTC
TRBJ2-5	NA	TRBV7-2	TRBD2	CASSLAKVYGRRKETQYF	TGTGCCAGCAGCTTAGCAAAAGTCTACGGGAGGCGGAAAGAGACCCAGTACTTC
TRBJ2-2	NA	TRBV19	NA	CASSTRGSNTGELFF	TGTGCCAGTAGTACAAGGGGTTCGAACACCGGGGAGCTGTTTTTT
TRBJ2-1	NA	TRBV19	TRBD2	CASTYSSGGAREQFF	TGTGCCAGTACCTATTCCAGCGGGGGGGCCCGGGAGCAGTTCTTC
TRBJ1-1	NA	TRBV5-6	NA	CASSRELLGRNTEAFF	TGTGCCAGCAGCCGGGAGCTTCTGGGTCGGAACACTGAAGCTTTCTTT
TRBJ2-7	few	TRBV28	TRBD2	CASETSGNYEQYF	TGTGCCAGCGAGACTAGCGGGAATTACGAGCAGTACTTC
TRBJ1-1	NA	TRBV10-3	NA	CATGGNTEAFF	TGTGCCACCGGTGGGAACACTGAAGCTTTCTTT
TRBJ2-6	NA	TRBV6-4	NA	CASSKTGANVLTF	TGTGCCAGCAGCAAGACAGGGGCCAACGTCCTGACTTTC
TRBJ2-5	NA	TRBV14	TRBD2	CASSLHGLAGAPGQETQYF	TGTGCCAGCAGCCTCCACGGACTAGCGGGGGCCCCGGGGCAAGAGACCCAGTACTTC
TRBJ2-5	NA	TRBV11-2	NA	CASSSLMGRGGTQYF	TGTGCCAGCAGCTCCCTGATGGGGCGGGGTGGGACCCAGTACTTC
TRBJ1-6	NA	TRBV27	NA	CASSAGSSYNSPLHF	TGTGCCAGCAGTGCGGGTAGCTCCTATAATTCACCCCTCCACTTT
TRBJ2-3	NA	TRBV7-6	TRBD2	CASSSSASSGRSDTQYF	TGTGCCAGCAGCTCTAGCGCGTCTAGCGGGCGCTCAGATACGCAGTATTTT
TRBJ2-2	NA	TRBV29-1	TRBD2	CSASSGVRTGELFF	TGCAGCGCCTCTAGCGGGGTGCGCACCGGGGAGCTGTTTTTT
TRBJ1-1	once	TRBV7-9	NA	CANREMNTEAFF	TGTGCCAACAGGGAGATGAACACTGAAGCTTTCTTT
TRBJ2-5	NA	TRBV7-7	NA	CASSLGGGFQETQYF	TGTGCTAGCAGCTTAGGGGGGGGATTCCAAGAGACCCAGTACTTC
TRBJ2-7	NA	TRBV7-2	NA	CASSLDIRGYEQYF	TGTGCCAGCAGCTTAGATATTAGGGGCTACGAGCAGTACTTC
TRBJ1-4	NA	TRBV29-1	NA	CSVSEGANEKLFF	TGCAGCGTTTCAGAGGGGGCTAATGAAAAACTGTTTTTT
TRBJ2-2	once	TRBV14	TRBD2	CASSQDLSGGTTWSTGELFF	TGTGCCAGCAGCCAGGACTTGAGCGGGGGGACGACTTGGAGCACCGGGGAGCTGTTTTTT
TRBJ1-2	NA	TRBV19	NA	CASRGAGGSNYGYTF	TGTGCCAGTAGGGGGGCAGGAGGTTCTAACTATGGCTACACCTTC